This TCR beta chain originates from a study of blood T cell repertoires in COVID-19. For the study at large: There were acute and convalescent COVID-19 samples, and they came from the United States, Italy and Spain. Sources were T cells, B-cell-depleted T cells, or PBMCs; the material itself was cDNA or gDNA.

Unmatched junction bases numbered 13, after V lost 6 bases and J lost 0 bases. The CDR3 totals 18 residues. Germline assignment: CDR1 LNHNV and CDR2 YYDKDF (reference sequence). In the original processing: Amplifying reference gene primers gave estimates of nucleated cell counts. Assay used: immunoSEQ multiplex PCR; TCRdb lists only in-frame clones, some missing. That table supplies the V and J calls and clone size; D and trimming were determined from the DNA. The profile covers some 460,000 clones, with about 89% appearing a single time and approximately 4.3% taken by the ten largest. The V and J genes are TRBV15 and TRBJ2-4; 8 nucleotides match TRBD1. The sample comprised peripheral blood. This clonotype originated in a woman between 25 and 40 years old with acute or convalescent COVID-19. CDR3 nucleotide sequence: TGTGCCACCAGTTCGCGGACAGGGAGGACCTTAGCCAAAAACATTCAGTACTTC. Translating gives CATSSRTGRTLAKNIQYF.